This T cell receptor beta chain originates from a study of blood T cell repertoires in COVID-19. For the study at large: T cells, B-cell-depleted T cells, or PBMCs supplied cDNA or gDNA.

With respect to this clone: Mismatch with germline at one junction end may stem from a read error.

Seattle patients were enrolled during active infection and followed longitudinally. Sequencing used immunoSEQ multiplex PCR; TCRdb keeps in-frame clones, though not all of them. The sample lists about 240,000 clones; roughly 81% were seen once. The CDR3 sequence is 15 residues long. CDR1 LGHDT and CDR2 YNNKEL come from the germline V gene (reference sequence). The gene calls are TRBV3-1 (or the pseudogene TRBV3-2) and TRBJ2-7, with 13 positions matching TRBD2. The clonotype comes from a woman older than 75 with COVID-19, enrolled during active disease. Sequenced material: peripheral blood. The CDR3 DNA reads TGTGCCGGCAGCGGCGGGACTAGCGGGGCCTACGAGCAGTACTTC. Residues: CAGSGGTSGAYEQYF.